The entry that follows covers one T cell receptor (beta chain) sequence. Its specificity is not known. Researchers attached unique molecular identifiers to individual cDNA molecules. TCRdb re-called the 5' RACE reads through MiXCR, storing one row per CDR3 protein. In the table there are roughly 35,000 distinct CDR3 sequences, approximately 6.3% of which are singletons. The data were obtained in a study of early T cells in non-severe SARS-CoV-2 infection. At the level of the study: Bulk RNA from unsorted whole blood was sequenced; chains were unpaired. Study observations and caveats: VDJdb matches were skewed toward anti-spike CD8 T cell responses.

Sequencing was performed on whole blood. The clonotype comes from an adult who was a healthcare worker with PCR-confirmed SARS-CoV-2 infection or an uninfected control (not recorded which).

The CDR3 spells CSASDPYNSPLHF. DNA of the CDR3: TGCAGTGCTAGTGACCCCTATAATTCACCCCTCCACTTT. This chain joins TRBV20-1 and TRBJ1-6; D call uncertain. The V gene's germline CDR1 is DFQATT and CDR2 SNEGSKA (reference sequence). The V gene lost 3 bases and the J gene lost 2 bases, with 5 bases spanning the gap. The CDR3 is made up of 13 amino acids.